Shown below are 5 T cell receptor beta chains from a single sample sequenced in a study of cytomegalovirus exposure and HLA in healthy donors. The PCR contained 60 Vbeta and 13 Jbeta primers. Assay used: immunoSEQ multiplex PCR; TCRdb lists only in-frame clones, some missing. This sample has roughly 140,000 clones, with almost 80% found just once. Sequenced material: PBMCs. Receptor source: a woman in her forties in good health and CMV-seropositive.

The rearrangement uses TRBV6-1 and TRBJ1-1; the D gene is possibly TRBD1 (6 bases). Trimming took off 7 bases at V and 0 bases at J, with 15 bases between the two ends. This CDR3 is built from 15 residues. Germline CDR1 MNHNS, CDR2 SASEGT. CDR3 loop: CASNRQAYLNTEAFF. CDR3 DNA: TGTGCCAGCAATAGACAGGCGTACCTGAACACTGAAGCTTTCTTT.

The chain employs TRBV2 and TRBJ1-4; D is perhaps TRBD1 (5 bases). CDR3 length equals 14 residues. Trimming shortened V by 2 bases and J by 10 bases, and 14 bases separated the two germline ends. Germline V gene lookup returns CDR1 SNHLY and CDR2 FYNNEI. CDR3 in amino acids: CASSEYPGLGKLFF. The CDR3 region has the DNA TGTGCCAGCAGTGAATACCCAGGGCTCGGAAAACTGTTTTTT.

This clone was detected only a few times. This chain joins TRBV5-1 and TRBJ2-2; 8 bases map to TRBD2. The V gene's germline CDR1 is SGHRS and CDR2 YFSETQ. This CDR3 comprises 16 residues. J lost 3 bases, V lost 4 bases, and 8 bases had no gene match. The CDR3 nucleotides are TGCGCCAGCAGCCCTCAAGCGGGGGATTACACCGGGGAGCTGTTTTTT. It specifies CASSPQAGDYTGELFF.

The DNA of the CDR3 is TGTGCCAGCTCACCAGGGGGGACAGCCTACGAGCAGTACTTC. This translates into CASSPGGTAYEQYF. The V and J genes are TRBV18 and TRBJ2-7, with D tentatively TRBD1 (7 bases). Trimming pared 2 bases from V and 2 bases from J, leaving 10 bases between. There are 14 residues in the CDR3. The V gene's germline CDR1 is KGHSH and CDR2 LQKENI.

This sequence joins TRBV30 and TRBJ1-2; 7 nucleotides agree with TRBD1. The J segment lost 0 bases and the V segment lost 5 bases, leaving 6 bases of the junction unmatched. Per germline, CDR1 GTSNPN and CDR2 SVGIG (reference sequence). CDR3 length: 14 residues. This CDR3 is CAWLHRGTNYGYTF. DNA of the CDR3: TGTGCCTGGCTCCACAGGGGAACTAACTATGGCTACACCTTC.